This T cell receptor beta chain was retrieved from a study of blood T cells in healthy people across ages. Staff drew roughly 10 milliliters of peripheral blood from each donor. A second PCR of 7 to 11 cycles used a sample-barcoded 5' primer and a J-beta primer mix. The template-switch adaptor, which had 12 random nucleotides, put a tag on each cDNA molecule. TCRdb reprocessed the 5' RACE reads via MiXCR and lists one record per CDR3 protein. This table holds under 800,000 distinct CDR3 sequences, around 46% found once. The CDR3 spans 15 residues. Per germline, CDR1 SEHNR and CDR2 FQNEAQ (reference sequence). V was trimmed by 1 base and J by 6 bases, leaving 13 bases between them.

The sample comprised blood. The chain recombines TRBV7-9 with TRBJ2-1; no reliable D call. This TCR derives from an older woman in good health. CDR3 in amino acids: CASSLVGPRSNEQFF. CDR3 bases: TGTGCCAGCAGCTTAGTAGGACCCCGCTCCAATGAGCAGTTCTTC.